The rows below give T cell receptor beta chains drawn from one sample of a study of human T cells and chemical hapten exposure. TCRdb called the RACE reads again in MiXCR, with one record for every CDR3 protein. The table lists a few hundred thousand distinct CDR3 sequences, more than 4.5% of them singletons. The specimen comprised whole blood, sampled in connection with sensitization to the hapten diphenylcyclopropenone (DPC). These TCRs come from a woman in her fifties or sixties with alopecia areata. Some clones in this sample may be carry-over from other donors' samples. The conserved cysteine and the conserved F or W are not part of the CDR3 here. Each record gives: V gene, J gene, CDR3 protein.

V: TRBV27; J: TRBJ2-7; CDR3: ASSRRPYEQY
V: TRBV11-2; J: TRBJ1-2; CDR3: ASSLERGAGDYGYT
V: TRBV3-1; J: TRBJ1-1; CDR3: ASSHYRRSTEAF
V: TRBV5-1; J: TRBJ1-1; CDR3: ASSTQGLNTEAF
V: TRBV7-6; J: TRBJ2-1; CDR3: ASSTSPWNEQF
V: TRBV3-1; J: TRBJ2-7; CDR3: ASSQAATPYEQY
V: TRBV4-2; J: TRBJ1-6; CDR3: ASSPPEEGGSPLH
V: TRBV7-9; J: TRBJ1-4; CDR3: ASRTGQGNEKLF
V: TRBV20-1; J: TRBJ1-2; CDR3: SAITGNGYT
V: TRBV30; J: TRBJ1-3; CDR3: AWKVVASGNTIY
V: TRBV12-3/TRBV12-4; J: TRBJ1-2; CDR3: ASRNWGDSYGYT
V: TRBV5-1; J: TRBJ1-5; CDR3: ASSLGEGGQPQH
V: TRBV18; J: TRBJ1-3; CDR3: ASSLRGDTIY
V: TRBV6-2/TRBV6-3; J: TRBJ2-5; CDR3: ASTNGELETQY
V: TRBV5-1; J: TRBJ1-6; CDR3: ASSLGQAIGTYNSPLH
V: TRBV5-1; J: TRBJ1-1; CDR3: ASSLDTRGVNTEAF
V: TRBV29-1; J: TRBJ2-2; CDR3: SVERADTTGELF
V: TRBV21-1; J: TRBJ2-6; CDR3: ASSKIGTGLPSGANVLT
V: TRBV20-1; J: TRBJ2-7; CDR3: SARDPWGAPYEQY
V: TRBV7-8; J: TRBJ1-6; CDR3: ASSGRATGGRSSYNSPLH
V: TRBV5-1; J: TRBJ2-3; CDR3: ASSTGLAESDTQY
V: TRBV25-1; J: TRBJ2-1; CDR3: ASSDRGLEYNEQF
V: TRBV6-2/TRBV6-3; J: TRBJ1-1; CDR3: ASRFSPGTGITEAF
V: TRBV5-4; J: TRBJ2-7; CDR3: ASSFGTGTYEQY
V: TRBV30; J: TRBJ2-7; CDR3: AWSAGTQNRYEQY
V: TRBV7-9; J: TRBJ2-6; CDR3: ASSPGMGRLSGANVLT
V: TRBV10-3; J: TRBJ1-5; CDR3: AISEGNSQPQH
V: TRBV12-3/TRBV12-4; J: TRBJ2-1; CDR3: ASSLGKDSGRIEVDEQF